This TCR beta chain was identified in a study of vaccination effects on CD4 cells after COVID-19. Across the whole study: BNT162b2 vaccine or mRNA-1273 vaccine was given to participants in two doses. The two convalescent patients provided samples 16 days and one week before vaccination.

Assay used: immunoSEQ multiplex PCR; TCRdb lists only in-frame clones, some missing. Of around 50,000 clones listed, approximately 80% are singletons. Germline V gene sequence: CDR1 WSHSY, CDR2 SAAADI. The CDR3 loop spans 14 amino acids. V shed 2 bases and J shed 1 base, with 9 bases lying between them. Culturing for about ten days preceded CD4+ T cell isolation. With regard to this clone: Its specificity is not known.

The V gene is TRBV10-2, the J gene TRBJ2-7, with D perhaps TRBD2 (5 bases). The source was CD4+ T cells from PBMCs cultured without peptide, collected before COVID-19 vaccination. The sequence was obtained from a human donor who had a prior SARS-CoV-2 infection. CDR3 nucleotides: TGCGCCAGCAGTGAGACTAGTACTTCCTACGAGCAGTACTTC. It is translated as CASSETSTSYEQYF.